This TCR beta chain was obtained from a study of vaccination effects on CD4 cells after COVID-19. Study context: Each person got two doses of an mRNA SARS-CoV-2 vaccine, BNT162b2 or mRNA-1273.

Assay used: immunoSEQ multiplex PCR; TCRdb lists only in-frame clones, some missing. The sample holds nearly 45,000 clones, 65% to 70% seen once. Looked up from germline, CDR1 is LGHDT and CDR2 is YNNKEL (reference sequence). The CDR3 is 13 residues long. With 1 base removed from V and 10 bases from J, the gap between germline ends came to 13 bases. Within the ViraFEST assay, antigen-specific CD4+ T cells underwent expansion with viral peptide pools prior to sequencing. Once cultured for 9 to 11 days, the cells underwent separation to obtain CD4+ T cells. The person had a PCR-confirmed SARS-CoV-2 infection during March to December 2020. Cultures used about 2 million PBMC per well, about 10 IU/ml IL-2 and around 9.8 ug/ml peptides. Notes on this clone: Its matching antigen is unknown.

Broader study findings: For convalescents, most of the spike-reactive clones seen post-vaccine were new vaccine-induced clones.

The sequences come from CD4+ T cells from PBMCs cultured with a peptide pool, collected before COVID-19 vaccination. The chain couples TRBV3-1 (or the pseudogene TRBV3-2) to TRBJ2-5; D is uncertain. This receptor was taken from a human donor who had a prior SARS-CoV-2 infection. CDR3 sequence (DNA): TGTGCCAGCAGCCAAGGGCACCGCGACGACCAGTACTTC. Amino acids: CASSQGHRDDQYF.